The T cell receptor (beta chain) described here comes from a study of T cell responses to AZD1222 COVID-19 vaccine. Study-level points and caveats: Among those given AZD1222, only six were seropositive at baseline. Elevations in Spike-specific TCR breadth and depth followed administration of two AZD1222 doses.

The CDR3 sequence is 14 residues long. The germline V gene encodes CDR1 MNHEY and CDR2 SVGEGT. The ends were cut back, 3 bases at V and 6 bases at J, with 12 bases in the middle. With respect to this clone: Its matching antigen is unknown.

Clones were sequenced by immunoSEQ multiplex PCR, and TCRdb holds only the in-frame ones, with some missing. The profile covers approximately 150,000 clones, with 88% appearing a single time and under 5.5% taken by the ten largest. The sequence was collected from an adult who received the MenACWY meningococcal vaccine as a control. The chain uses TRBV6-2 or TRBV6-3 and TRBJ1-5, with a weak D call TRBD1 (5 bases). The material sequenced was peripheral blood, taken 28 days after the second dose of the MenACWY control vaccine. The CDR3 is CASSYAGRGQPQHF. The CDR3 DNA follows: TGTGCCAGCAGTTATGCAGGGAGGGGTCAGCCCCAGCATTTT.